This is a list of T cell receptor beta chains from one sample in a study of blood T cell repertoires in COVID-19. The method was immunoSEQ multiplex PCR; TCRdb's version includes in-frame clones alone and lacks a portion of them. This table holds 95,000 or so clones, more than 65% found once. Sequencing input: peripheral blood. The source of these receptors is a woman older than 75 with active or convalescent COVID-19. CDR3s include the opening cysteine and the closing phenylalanine or tryptophan. Each record gives: clone size, V gene, J gene, D gene, CDR3 protein, CDR3 DNA. D genes are given only for firm matches. Size is omitted from some rows. Given values are once, few, many or a class for expanded clones.

abundance: .; v_gene: TRBV18; j_gene: TRBJ2-3; d_gene: TRBD1; CDR3aa: CASSYRQGDTDTQYF; CDR3nt: TGTGCCAGCTCATACCGACAGGGAGACACAGATACGCAGTATTTT
abundance: .; v_gene: TRBV2; j_gene: TRBJ2-2; d_gene: TRBD1; CDR3aa: CASSRQGSGELFF; CDR3nt: TGTGCCAGCAGTCGACAGGGTTCCGGGGAGCTGTTTTTT
abundance: once; v_gene: TRBV13; j_gene: TRBJ2-2; d_gene: TRBD2; CDR3aa: CASSPARREYDTGELFF; CDR3nt: TGTGCCAGCAGCCCGGCCCGGCGGGAGTACGACACCGGGGAGCTGTTTTTT
abundance: few; v_gene: TRBV18; j_gene: TRBJ1-2; d_gene: .; CDR3aa: CASSPRPEGEGGYTF; CDR3nt: TGTGCCAGCTCTCCCCGACCTGAGGGCGAGGGTGGCTACACCTTC
abundance: .; v_gene: TRBV9; j_gene: TRBJ2-3; d_gene: TRBD1; CDR3aa: CASSEDRGQWDTQYF; CDR3nt: TGTGCCAGCAGCGAGGACAGGGGGCAATGGGATACGCAGTATTTT
abundance: .; v_gene: TRBV2; j_gene: TRBJ1-3; d_gene: .; CDR3aa: CASMNGDGNTIYF; CDR3nt: TGTGCCAGCATGAACGGAGACGGAAACACCATATATTTT
abundance: once; v_gene: TRBV5-1; j_gene: TRBJ2-5; d_gene: TRBD1; CDR3aa: CASSSQGAGETQYF; CDR3nt: TGTGCCAGCAGCTCCCAGGGGGCCGGAGAGACCCAGTACTTC
abundance: .; v_gene: TRBV15; j_gene: TRBJ2-7; d_gene: .; CDR3aa: CATRQGGTYEQYF; CDR3nt: TGTGCCACAAGGCAGGGGGGAACCTACGAGCAGTACTTC
abundance: .; v_gene: TRBV30; j_gene: TRBJ1-4; d_gene: TRBD1; CDR3aa: CACNAGGTHNEKLFF; CDR3nt: TGTGCCTGCAACGCAGGGGGCACTCACAATGAAAAACTGTTTTTT
abundance: .; v_gene: TRBV18; j_gene: TRBJ1-1; d_gene: TRBD1; CDR3aa: CASSPSGQGVEAFF; CDR3nt: TGTGCCAGCTCGCCTTCGGGACAGGGAGTTGAAGCTTTCTTT
abundance: .; v_gene: TRBV9; j_gene: TRBJ2-1; d_gene: TRBD2; CDR3aa: CASSGGLAGEDEQFF; CDR3nt: TGTGCCAGCAGCGGGGGACTAGCGGGAGAGGATGAGCAGTTCTTC
abundance: few; v_gene: TRBV6-5; j_gene: TRBJ2-7; d_gene: TRBD2; CDR3aa: CASSYRDYTSYEQYF; CDR3nt: TGTGCCAGCAGTTACCGGGACTATACATCCTACGAGCAGTACTTC
abundance: .; v_gene: TRBV18; j_gene: TRBJ2-7; d_gene: .; CDR3aa: CASSPKTGTTSYEQYF; CDR3nt: TGTGCCAGCTCACCCAAAACAGGGACCACCTCCTACGAGCAGTACTTC
abundance: .; v_gene: TRBV19; j_gene: TRBJ2-2; d_gene: TRBD2; CDR3aa: CASSIPSGRATGELFF; CDR3nt: TGTGCCAGTAGTATACCCAGCGGGAGGGCCACCGGGGAGCTGTTTTTT
abundance: .; v_gene: TRBV29-1; j_gene: TRBJ2-5; d_gene: .; CDR3aa: CSVVSGSETQYF; CDR3nt: TGCAGCGTCGTTTCGGGGTCTGAGACCCAGTACTTC
abundance: .; v_gene: TRBV20-1; j_gene: TRBJ2-7; d_gene: TRBD1; CDR3aa: CSASQGAGEQYF; CDR3nt: TGCAGTGCTAGTCAGGGGGCTGGTGAGCAGTACTTC
abundance: .; v_gene: TRBV7-9; j_gene: TRBJ1-5; d_gene: .; CDR3aa: CASSPGNQPQHF; CDR3nt: TGTGCCAGCAGCCCAGGGAATCAGCCCCAGCATTTT
abundance: .; v_gene: TRBV7-9; j_gene: TRBJ2-5; d_gene: .; CDR3aa: CASSLEPGAETQYF; CDR3nt: TGTGCCAGCAGCTTAGAGCCGGGAGCAGAGACCCAGTACTTC
abundance: .; v_gene: TRBV6-6; j_gene: TRBJ1-3; d_gene: .; CDR3aa: CASSYDTPGVGNTIYF; CDR3nt: TGTGCCAGCAGTTACGACACCCCGGGGGTTGGAAACACCATATATTTT
abundance: few; v_gene: TRBV18; j_gene: TRBJ1-3; d_gene: .; CDR3aa: CASSPGGVGSGNTIYF; CDR3nt: TGTGCCAGCTCACCAGGAGGAGTAGGCTCTGGAAACACCATATATTTT
abundance: .; v_gene: TRBV11-2; j_gene: TRBJ1-4; d_gene: .; CDR3aa: CASSLARGTSNEKLFF; CDR3nt: TGTGCCAGCAGCTTAGCACGGGGAACCTCTAATGAAAAACTGTTTTTT
abundance: .; v_gene: TRBV28; j_gene: TRBJ1-1; d_gene: TRBD1; CDR3aa: CASSGTGHLNTEAFF; CDR3nt: TGTGCCAGCAGTGGGACAGGGCACTTGAACACTGAAGCTTTCTTT
abundance: .; v_gene: TRBV28; j_gene: TRBJ1-2; d_gene: .; CDR3aa: CPLGAYYGYTF; CDR3nt: TGCCCGCTGGGGGCATACTATGGCTACACCTTC
abundance: few; v_gene: TRBV29-1; j_gene: TRBJ2-1; d_gene: TRBD2; CDR3aa: CSLTSGTGQFF; CDR3nt: TGCAGCCTGACTAGCGGGACGGGGCAGTTCTTC
abundance: once; v_gene: TRBV7-8; j_gene: TRBJ2-7; d_gene: TRBD2; CDR3aa: CASSLVWREGGHEQYF; CDR3nt: TGTGCCAGCAGCTTAGTGTGGCGGGAGGGAGGTCACGAGCAGTACTTC
abundance: .; v_gene: TRBV9; j_gene: TRBJ2-1; d_gene: TRBD2; CDR3aa: CASSATSGTYGDEQFF; CDR3nt: TGTGCCAGCAGCGCGACTAGCGGGACTTATGGGGATGAGCAGTTCTTC
abundance: .; v_gene: TRBV3-1/TRBV3-2; j_gene: TRBJ2-3; d_gene: .; CDR3aa: CASSQDPAARQYF; CDR3nt: TGTGCCAGCAGCCAAGATCCGGCGGCGAGGCAGTATTTT
abundance: .; v_gene: TRBV6-1; j_gene: TRBJ1-1; d_gene: .; CDR3aa: CASSEATTGPEAFF; CDR3nt: TGTGCCAGCAGTGAAGCAACAACAGGGCCTGAAGCTTTCTTT
abundance: .; v_gene: TRBV6-5; j_gene: TRBJ2-7; d_gene: .; CDR3aa: CASSPGTNTYEQYF; CDR3nt: TGTGCCAGCAGTCCCGGGACAAACACCTACGAGCAGTACTTC
abundance: .; v_gene: TRBV5-1; j_gene: TRBJ2-1; d_gene: TRBD2; CDR3aa: CASQTSGTYNEQFF; CDR3nt: TGCGCCAGCCAAACTAGCGGGACATACAATGAGCAGTTCTTC
abundance: few; v_gene: TRBV6-1; j_gene: TRBJ2-2; d_gene: TRBD2; CDR3aa: CASSVPTSGRNTGELFF; CDR3nt: TGTGCCAGCAGTGTACCTACTAGCGGGAGAAACACCGGGGAGCTGTTTTTT
abundance: .; v_gene: TRBV15; j_gene: TRBJ2-5; d_gene: .; CDR3aa: CATSRSGTQYF; CDR3nt: TGTGCCACCAGCAGGTCGGGGACCCAGTACTTC
abundance: .; v_gene: TRBV27; j_gene: TRBJ2-2; d_gene: .; CDR3aa: CASSLAGPNTGELFF; CDR3nt: TGTGCCAGCAGTTTAGCGGGGCCCAACACCGGGGAGCTGTTTTTT
abundance: .; v_gene: TRBV9; j_gene: TRBJ1-1; d_gene: .; CDR3aa: CASRRQPVEGNTEAFF; CDR3nt: TGTGCCAGCAGGCGGCAGCCTGTCGAAGGAAACACTGAAGCTTTCTTT
abundance: .; v_gene: TRBV7-8; j_gene: TRBJ1-1; d_gene: .; CDR3aa: CASSPGLSQAFF; CDR3nt: TGTGCCAGCAGCCCGGGACTTTCGCAGGCTTTCTTT
abundance: .; v_gene: TRBV27; j_gene: TRBJ2-7; d_gene: .; CDR3aa: CASSLSRTGLVEQYF; CDR3nt: TGTGCCAGCAGTTTATCTCGGACTGGGTTGGTCGAGCAGTACTTC
abundance: once; v_gene: TRBV4-1; j_gene: TRBJ2-6; d_gene: TRBD1; CDR3aa: CASSQDWGQGFSGANVLTF; CDR3nt: TGCGCCAGCAGCCAAGATTGGGGACAGGGGTTTTCTGGGGCCAACGTCCTGACTTTC
abundance: .; v_gene: TRBV11-2; j_gene: TRBJ2-7; d_gene: .; CDR3aa: CASSPQVGLYEQYF; CDR3nt: TGTGCCAGCAGCCCTCAGGTAGGCCTGTACGAGCAGTACTTC
abundance: .; v_gene: TRBV29-1; j_gene: TRBJ2-3; d_gene: .; CDR3aa: CSAGRGGVTDTQYF; CDR3nt: TGCAGCGCCGGTAGGGGGGGGGTCACAGATACGCAGTATTTT
abundance: .; v_gene: TRBV18; j_gene: TRBJ2-1; d_gene: TRBD2; CDR3aa: CASSLSSGNNEQFF; CDR3nt: TGTGCCAGCTCCCTTTCTAGCGGGAACAATGAGCAGTTCTTC
abundance: .; v_gene: TRBV27; j_gene: TRBJ2-6; d_gene: TRBD1; CDR3aa: CASSSHRGGANVLTF; CDR3nt: TGTGCCAGCAGTTCCCACAGGGGTGGGGCCAACGTCCTGACTTTC